Following are 3 T cell receptor beta chains from one sample sequenced in a study of T cells in localized non-small cell lung cancer. Sequenced by immunoSEQ multiplex PCR; TCRdb stores in-frame clones only, minus some. This sample has about 20,000 clones, with roughly nine tenths found just once. Source: PBMCs, taken before any cancer treatment. Receptor source: a man aged 35 to 69 with stage II squamous cell lung carcinoma.

The CDR3 sequence is CASSLVSPRSGELFF. CDR3 DNA: TGTGCCAGCAGCTTAGTATCCCCAAGGTCAGGGGAGCTGTTTTTT. The chain has TRBV7-9 and TRBJ2-2; no clear D gene. The V and J ends lost 1 base and 8 bases respectively, with 14 bases between them. This CDR3 has 15 residues. Looked up from germline, CDR1 is SEHNR and CDR2 is FQNEAQ (reference sequence).

Regarding this clone: Other DNA sequences in this specimen translate into the identical CDR3. The chain uses TRBV28 and TRBJ1-5; 9 bases line up with TRBD1. Germline V gene data show CDR1 as MDHEN and CDR2 as SYDVKM. This CDR3 has 14 amino acids. V was pared by 5 bases and J by 4 bases, with 3 bases of the junction left unmatched. Written as DNA, the CDR3 is TGTGCCAGCAGTCCGGGACAGGGAAATCAGCCCCAGCATTTT. This codes for CASSPGQGNQPQHF.

The chain uses TRBV6-1 and TRBJ2-2; 7 nucleotides agree with TRBD1. Germline V gives CDR1 MNHNS, CDR2 SASEGT. The CDR3 contains 16 residues. V was pared by 4 bases and J by 0 bases, with 5 bases of the junction left unmatched. For the CDR3, the DNA is TGTGCCAGCAGTGCCACCGGGACAGCGAACACCGGGGAGCTGTTTTTT. Translating gives CASSATGTANTGELFF.